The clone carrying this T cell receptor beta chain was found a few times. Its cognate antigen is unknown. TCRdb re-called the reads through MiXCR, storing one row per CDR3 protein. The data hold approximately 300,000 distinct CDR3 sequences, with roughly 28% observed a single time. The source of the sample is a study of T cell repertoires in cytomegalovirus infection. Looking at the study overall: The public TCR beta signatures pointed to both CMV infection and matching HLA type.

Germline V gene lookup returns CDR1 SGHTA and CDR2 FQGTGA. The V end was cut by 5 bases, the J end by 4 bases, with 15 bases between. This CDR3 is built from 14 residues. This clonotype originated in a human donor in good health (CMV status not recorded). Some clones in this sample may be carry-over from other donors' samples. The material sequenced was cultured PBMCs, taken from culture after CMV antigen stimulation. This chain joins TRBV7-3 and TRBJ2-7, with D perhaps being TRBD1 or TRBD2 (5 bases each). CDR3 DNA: TGTGCCAGCAGCCCTAGGGGAGACAAATACGAGCAGTACTTC. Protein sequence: CASSPRGDKYEQYF.